This TCR beta chain was observed in a study of OX40 agonist ivuxolimab in advanced cancers. Study information: Every 2 weeks, patients received ivuxolimab intravenously, dosed at 0.01 to 10 mg/kg. Broader study findings: More expanded clones were seen, on average, in CD8+ T cells than in CD4+. Within 6 weeks, CD4+ and CD8+ blood T cells expanded clonally at 0.1 to 3.0 mg/kg.

As regards this clone: Its target is unknown.

Autoimmune disease history or systemic immunosuppression disqualified patients. The CDR3 consists of 13 residues. The J segment lost 10 bases and the V segment lost 6 bases, leaving 9 bases of the junction unmatched. CDR1 is SQVTM, CDR2 ANQGSEA, per germline. Clones were sequenced by immunoSEQ multiplex PCR, and TCRdb holds only the in-frame ones, with some missing. The sample holds approximately 90,000 clones, roughly 84% seen once. This TCR was sampled from an adult with an advanced solid tumor such as melanoma, head and neck, liver or kidney cancer. Here the sequenced sample was CD4+ or CD8+ T cells sorted from blood, taken in a trial of the OX40 agonist ivuxolimab. The gene calls are TRBV29-1 and TRBJ2-3, with TRBD2 identical over 11 bases. DNA of the CDR3: TGCAGCGTATCTAGCGGGGGGCTTGCGGCGCAGTATTTT. It translates to CSVSSGGLAAQYF.